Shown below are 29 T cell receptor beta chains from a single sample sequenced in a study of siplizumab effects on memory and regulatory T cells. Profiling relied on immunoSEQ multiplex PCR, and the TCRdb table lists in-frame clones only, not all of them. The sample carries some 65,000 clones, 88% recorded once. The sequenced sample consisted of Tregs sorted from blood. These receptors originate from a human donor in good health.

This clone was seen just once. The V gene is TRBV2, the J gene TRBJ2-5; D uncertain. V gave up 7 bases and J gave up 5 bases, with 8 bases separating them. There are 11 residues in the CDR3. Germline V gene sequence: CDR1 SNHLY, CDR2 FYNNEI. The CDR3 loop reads CASTLGETQYF. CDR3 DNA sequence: TGTGCCAGCACCCTTGGGGAGACCCAGTACTTC.

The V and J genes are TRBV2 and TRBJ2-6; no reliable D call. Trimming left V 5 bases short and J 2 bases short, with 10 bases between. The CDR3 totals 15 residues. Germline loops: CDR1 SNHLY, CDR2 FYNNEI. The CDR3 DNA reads TGTGCCAGCAGTCCGACCCTGGCTGGGGCCAACGTCCTGACTTTC. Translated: CASSPTLAGANVLTF. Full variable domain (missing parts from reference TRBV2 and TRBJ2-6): EPEVTQTPSHQVTQMGQEVILRCVPISNHLYFYWYRQILGQKVEFLVSFYNNEISEKSEIFDDQFSVERPDGSNFTLKIRSTKLEDSAMYFCASSPTLAGANVLTFGAGSRLTVL.

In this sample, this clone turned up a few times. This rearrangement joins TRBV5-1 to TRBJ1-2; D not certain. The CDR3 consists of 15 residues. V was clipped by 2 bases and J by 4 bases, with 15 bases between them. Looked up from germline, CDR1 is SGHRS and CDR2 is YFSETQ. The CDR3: CASSLDFEGSYGYTF. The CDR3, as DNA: TGCGCCAGCAGCTTAGATTTCGAAGGGTCCTATGGCTACACCTTC.

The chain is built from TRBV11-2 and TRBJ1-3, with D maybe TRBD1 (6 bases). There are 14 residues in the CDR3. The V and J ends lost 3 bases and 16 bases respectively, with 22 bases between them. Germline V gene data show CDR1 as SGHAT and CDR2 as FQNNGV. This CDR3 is CASSFSGMQGRVYF. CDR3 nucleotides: TGTGCCAGCAGCTTTTCGGGAATGCAGGGGAGGGTGTATTTT.

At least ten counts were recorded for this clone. The CDR3 DNA follows: TGTGCCAGCAGCTTAGAGGTCGGTACTAACTATGGCTACACCTTC. It yields the protein CASSLEVGTNYGYTF. V and J are TRBV7-2 and TRBJ1-2, with no clear D. Trimming shortened V by 1 base and J by 0 bases, and 9 bases separated the two germline ends. The CDR3 totals 15 residues. Per germline, CDR1 SGHTA and CDR2 FQGNSA.

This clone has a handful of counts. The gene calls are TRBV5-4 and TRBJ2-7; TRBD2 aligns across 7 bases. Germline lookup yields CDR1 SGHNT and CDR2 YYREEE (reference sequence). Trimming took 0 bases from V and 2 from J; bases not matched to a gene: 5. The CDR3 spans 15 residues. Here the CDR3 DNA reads TGTGCCAGCAGCTTGGGGGAGGGCGGCACCTACGAGCAGTACTTC. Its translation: CASSLGEGGTYEQYF.

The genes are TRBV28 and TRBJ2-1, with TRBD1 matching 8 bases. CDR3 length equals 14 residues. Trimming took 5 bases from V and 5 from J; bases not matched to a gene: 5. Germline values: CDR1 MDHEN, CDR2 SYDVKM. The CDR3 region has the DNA TGTGCCAGCAGTCTTGGACAGGGCCACAATGAGCAGTTCTTC. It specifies CASSLGQGHNEQFF. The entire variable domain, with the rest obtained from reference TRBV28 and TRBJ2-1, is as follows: DVKVTQSSRYLVKRTGEKVFLECVQDMDHENMFWYRQDPGLGLRLIYFSYDVKMKEKGDIPEGYSVSREKKERFSLILESASTNQTSMYLCASSLGQGHNEQFFGPGTRLTVL.

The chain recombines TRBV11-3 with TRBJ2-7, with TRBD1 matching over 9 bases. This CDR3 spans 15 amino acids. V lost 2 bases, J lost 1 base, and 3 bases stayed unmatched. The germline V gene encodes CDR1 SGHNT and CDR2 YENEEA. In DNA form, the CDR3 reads TGTGCCAGCAGCTTAAGCGGACAGGGGTCCTACGAGCAGTACTTC. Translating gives CASSLSGQGSYEQYF.

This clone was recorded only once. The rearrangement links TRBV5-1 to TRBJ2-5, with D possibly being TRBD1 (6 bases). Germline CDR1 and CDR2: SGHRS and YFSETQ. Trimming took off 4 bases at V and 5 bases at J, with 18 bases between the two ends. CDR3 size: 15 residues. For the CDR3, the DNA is TGCGCCAGCAGCACCCAGGGGTTGGAAGGGGAGACCCAGTACTTC. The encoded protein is CASSTQGLEGETQYF.

The CDR3 loop reads CASSQVGRVGEQYF. The CDR3 DNA reads TGTGCCAGCAGCCAAGTTGGGAGGGTGGGGGAGCAGTACTTC. The V and J genes are TRBV14 and TRBJ2-7; 7 bases map to TRBD2. CDR1 is SGHDN and CDR2 is FVKESK in the germline V gene. This CDR3 spans 14 amino acids. The ends lost 1 base at V and 7 bases at J; junction bases unmatched: 7. Full variable domain (remainder filled in from reference TRBV14 and TRBJ2-7): EAGVTQFPSHSVIEKGQTVTLRCDPISGHDNLYWYRRVMGKEIKFLLHFVKESKQDESGMPNNRFLAERTGGTYSTLKVQPAELEDSGVYFCASSQVGRVGEQYFGPGTRLTVT.

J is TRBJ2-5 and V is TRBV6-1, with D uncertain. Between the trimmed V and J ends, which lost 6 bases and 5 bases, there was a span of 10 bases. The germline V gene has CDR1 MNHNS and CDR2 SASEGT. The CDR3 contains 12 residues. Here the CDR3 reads CASRPLEETQYF. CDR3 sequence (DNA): TGTGCCAGCAGACCCCTAGAGGAGACCCAGTACTTC.

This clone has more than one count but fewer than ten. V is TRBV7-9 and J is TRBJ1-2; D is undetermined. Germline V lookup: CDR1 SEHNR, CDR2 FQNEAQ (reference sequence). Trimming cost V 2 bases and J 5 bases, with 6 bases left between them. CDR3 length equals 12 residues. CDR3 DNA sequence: TGTGCCAGCAGCTTAAAAGCGTATGGCTACACCTTC. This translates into CASSLKAYGYTF.

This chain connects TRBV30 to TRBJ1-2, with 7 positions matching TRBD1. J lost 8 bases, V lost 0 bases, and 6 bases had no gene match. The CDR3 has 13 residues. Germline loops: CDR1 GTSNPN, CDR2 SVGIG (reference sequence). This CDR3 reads CAWSVRQGVGYTF. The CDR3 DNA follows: TGTGCCTGGAGTGTTCGACAGGGTGTGGGCTACACCTTC.

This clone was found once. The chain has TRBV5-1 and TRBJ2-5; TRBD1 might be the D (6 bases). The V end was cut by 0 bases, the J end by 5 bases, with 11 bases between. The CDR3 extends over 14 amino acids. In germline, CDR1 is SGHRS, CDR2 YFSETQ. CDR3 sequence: CASSLGQVPETQYF. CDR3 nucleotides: TGCGCCAGCAGCTTGGGACAGGTACCGGAGACCCAGTACTTC. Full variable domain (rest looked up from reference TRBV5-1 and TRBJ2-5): KAGVTQTPRYLIKTRGQQVTLSCSPISGHRSVSWYQQTPGQGLQFLFEYFSETQRNKGNFPGRFSGRQFSNSRSEMNVSTLELGDSALYLCASSLGQVPETQYFGPGTRLLVL.

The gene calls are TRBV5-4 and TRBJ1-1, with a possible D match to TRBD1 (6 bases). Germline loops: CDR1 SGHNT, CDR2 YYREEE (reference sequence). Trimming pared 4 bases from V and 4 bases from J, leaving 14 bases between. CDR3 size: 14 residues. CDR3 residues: CASSVKGGSTEAFF. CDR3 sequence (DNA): TGTGCCAGCAGCGTGAAGGGGGGAAGCACTGAAGCTTTCTTT.

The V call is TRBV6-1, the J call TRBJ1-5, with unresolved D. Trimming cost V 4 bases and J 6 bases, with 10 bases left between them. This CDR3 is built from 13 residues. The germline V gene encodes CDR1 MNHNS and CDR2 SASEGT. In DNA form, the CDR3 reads TGTGCCAGCAGTGCCATAGGGTCTCAGCCCCAGCATTTT. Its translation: CASSAIGSQPQHF.

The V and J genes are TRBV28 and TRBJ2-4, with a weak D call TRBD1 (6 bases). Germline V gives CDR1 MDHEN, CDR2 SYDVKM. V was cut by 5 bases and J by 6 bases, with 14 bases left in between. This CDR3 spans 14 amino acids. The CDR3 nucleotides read TGTGCCAGCAGTCCTGGGGGCAATTTAAACATTCAGTACTTC. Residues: CASSPGGNLNIQYF.

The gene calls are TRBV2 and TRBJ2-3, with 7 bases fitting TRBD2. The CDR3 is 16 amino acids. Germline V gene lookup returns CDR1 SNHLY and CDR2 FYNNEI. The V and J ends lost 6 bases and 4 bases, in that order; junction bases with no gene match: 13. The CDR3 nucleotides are TGTGCCAGCAGCAGACTAGCCCTTAGTGGGGCAGATACGCAGTATTTT. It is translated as CASSRLALSGADTQYF.

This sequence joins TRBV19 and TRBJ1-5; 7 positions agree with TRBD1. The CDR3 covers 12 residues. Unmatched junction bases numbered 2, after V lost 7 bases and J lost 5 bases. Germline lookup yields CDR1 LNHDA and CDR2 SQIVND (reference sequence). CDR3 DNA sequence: TGTGCCAGTAACAGGGGCGATCAGCCCCAGCATTTT. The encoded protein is CASNRGDQPQHF.

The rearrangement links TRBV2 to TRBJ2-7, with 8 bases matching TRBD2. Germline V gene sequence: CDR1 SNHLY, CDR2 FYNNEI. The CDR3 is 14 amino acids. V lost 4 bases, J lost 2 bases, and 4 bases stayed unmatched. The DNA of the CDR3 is TGTGCCAGCAGTGGTGAAGCGGGGGCCTACGAGCAGTACTTC. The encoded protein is CASSGEAGAYEQYF.

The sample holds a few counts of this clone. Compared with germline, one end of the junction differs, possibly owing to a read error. CDR3 bases: TGTGCCAGCAGTTCGGGCCGCCGGCTTACTTTT. Translating it yields CASSSGRRLTF. This sequence joins TRBV28 and TRBJ1-3, with D uncertain. Germline V gene sequence: CDR1 MDHEN, CDR2 SYDVKM. The CDR3 is made up of 11 amino acids.

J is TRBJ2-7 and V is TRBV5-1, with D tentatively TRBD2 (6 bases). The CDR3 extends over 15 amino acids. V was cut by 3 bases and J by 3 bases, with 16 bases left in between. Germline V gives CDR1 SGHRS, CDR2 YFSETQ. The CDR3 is CASSWTESGGYEQYF. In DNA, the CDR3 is TGCGCCAGCAGCTGGACTGAGTCCGGGGGCTACGAGCAGTACTTC. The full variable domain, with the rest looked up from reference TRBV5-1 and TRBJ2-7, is KAGVTQTPRYLIKTRGQQVTLSCSPISGHRSVSWYQQTPGQGLQFLFEYFSETQRNKGNFPGRFSGRQFSNSRSEMNVSTLELGDSALYLCASSWTESGGYEQYFGPGTRLTVT.

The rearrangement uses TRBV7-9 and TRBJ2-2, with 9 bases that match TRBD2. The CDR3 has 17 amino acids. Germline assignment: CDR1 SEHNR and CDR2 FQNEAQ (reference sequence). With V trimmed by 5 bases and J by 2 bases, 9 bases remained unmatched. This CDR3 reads CASSKLAGGANTGELFF. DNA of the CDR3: TGTGCCAGCAGCAAACTAGCGGGCGGCGCTAACACCGGGGAGCTGTTTTTT.

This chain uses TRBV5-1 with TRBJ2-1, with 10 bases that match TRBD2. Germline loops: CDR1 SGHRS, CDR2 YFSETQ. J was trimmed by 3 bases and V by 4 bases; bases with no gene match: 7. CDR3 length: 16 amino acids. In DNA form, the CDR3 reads TGCGCCAGCAGCCCTGGCCCTAGCGGGGGCTACAATGAGCAGTTCTTC. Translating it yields CASSPGPSGGYNEQFF.

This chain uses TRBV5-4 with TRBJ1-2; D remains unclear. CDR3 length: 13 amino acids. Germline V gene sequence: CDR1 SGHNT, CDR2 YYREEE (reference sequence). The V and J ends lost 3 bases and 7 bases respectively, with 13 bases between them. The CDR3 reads CASSWRGTGGYTF. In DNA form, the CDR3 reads TGTGCCAGCAGCTGGCGAGGAACTGGTGGCTACACCTTC.

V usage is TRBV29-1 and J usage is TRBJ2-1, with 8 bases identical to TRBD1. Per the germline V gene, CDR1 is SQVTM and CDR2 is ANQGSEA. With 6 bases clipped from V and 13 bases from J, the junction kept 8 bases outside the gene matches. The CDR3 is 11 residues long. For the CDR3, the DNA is TGCAGCGTCTCGAGGGGACAGGTCCAGTTCTTC. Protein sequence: CSVSRGQVQFF.

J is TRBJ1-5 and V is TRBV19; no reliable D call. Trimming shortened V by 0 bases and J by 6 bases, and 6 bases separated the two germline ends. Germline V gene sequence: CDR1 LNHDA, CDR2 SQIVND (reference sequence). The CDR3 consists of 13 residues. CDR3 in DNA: TGTGCCAGTAGTATAGACGAGAGTCAGCCCCAGCATTTT. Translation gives CASSIDESQPQHF.

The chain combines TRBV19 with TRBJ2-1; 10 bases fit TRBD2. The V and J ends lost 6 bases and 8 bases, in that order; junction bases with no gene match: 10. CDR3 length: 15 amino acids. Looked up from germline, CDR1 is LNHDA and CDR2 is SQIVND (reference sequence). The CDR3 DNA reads TGTGCCAGTAGAGGAGCGGGAGGGCCCGTCCATGAGCAGTTCTTC. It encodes CASRGAGGPVHEQFF.

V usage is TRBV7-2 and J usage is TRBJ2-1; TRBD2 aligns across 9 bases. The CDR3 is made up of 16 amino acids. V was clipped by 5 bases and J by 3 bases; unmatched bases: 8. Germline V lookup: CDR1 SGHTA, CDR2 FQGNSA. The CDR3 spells CASSLVGTSNYNEQFF. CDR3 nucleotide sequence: TGTGCCAGCAGCCTAGTTGGGACTAGCAACTACAATGAGCAGTTCTTC.